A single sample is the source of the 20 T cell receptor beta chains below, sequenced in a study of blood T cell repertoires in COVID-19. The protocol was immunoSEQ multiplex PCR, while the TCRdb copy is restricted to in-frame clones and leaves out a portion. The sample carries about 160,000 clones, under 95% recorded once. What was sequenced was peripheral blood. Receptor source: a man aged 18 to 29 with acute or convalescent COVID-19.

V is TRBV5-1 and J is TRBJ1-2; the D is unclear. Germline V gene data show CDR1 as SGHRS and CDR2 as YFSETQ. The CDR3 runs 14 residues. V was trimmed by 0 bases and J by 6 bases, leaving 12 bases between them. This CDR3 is CASSLAEGVDGYTF. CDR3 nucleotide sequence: TGCGCCAGCAGCTTGGCCGAGGGTGTTGATGGCTACACCTTC.

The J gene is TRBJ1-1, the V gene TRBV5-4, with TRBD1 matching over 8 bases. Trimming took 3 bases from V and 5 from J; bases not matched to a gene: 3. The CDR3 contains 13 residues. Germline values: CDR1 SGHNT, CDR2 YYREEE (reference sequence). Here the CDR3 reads CASSWTGSTEAFF. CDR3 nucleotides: TGTGCCAGCAGCTGGACAGGGAGTACTGAAGCTTTCTTT.

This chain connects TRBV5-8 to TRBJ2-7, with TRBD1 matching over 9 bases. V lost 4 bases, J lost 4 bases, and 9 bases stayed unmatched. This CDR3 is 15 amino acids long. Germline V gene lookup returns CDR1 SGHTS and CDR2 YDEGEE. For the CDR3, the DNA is TGTGCCAGCAGCGCCGTAACAGGGGGCCCTTACGAGCAGTACTTC. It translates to CASSAVTGGPYEQYF. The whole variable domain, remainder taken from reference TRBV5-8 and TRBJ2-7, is EAGVTQSPTHLIKTRGQQATLRCSPISGHTSVYWYQQALGLGLQFLLWYDEGEERNRGNFPPRFSGRQFPNYSSELNVNALELEDSALYLCASSAVTGGPYEQYFGPGTRLTVT.

Here the CDR3 reads CASTPSGGDGNQPQHF. The CDR3, as DNA: TGTGCCAGCACCCCCTCGGGTGGCGACGGCAATCAGCCCCAGCATTTT. The chain links TRBV7-9 to TRBJ1-5; no definite D call. The CDR3 runs to 16 residues. Germline values: CDR1 SEHNR, CDR2 FQNEAQ (reference sequence). The V end was cut by 7 bases, the J end by 2 bases, with 18 bases between.

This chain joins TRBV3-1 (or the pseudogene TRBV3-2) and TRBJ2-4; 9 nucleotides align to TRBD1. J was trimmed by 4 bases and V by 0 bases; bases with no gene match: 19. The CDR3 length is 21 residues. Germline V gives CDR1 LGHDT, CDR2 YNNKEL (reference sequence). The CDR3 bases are TGTGCCAGCAGCCAAGATCCACAGGGGGCTCCTTGGAGCTGTATGAAAAACATTCAGTACTTC. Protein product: CASSQDPQGAPWSCMKNIQYF.

DNA of the CDR3: TGTGCCAGCAAAAGGACAGGGGCTAACACCGGGGAGCTGTTTTTT. Translated, it gives CASKRTGANTGELFF. The V and J genes are TRBV6-5 and TRBJ2-2; 9 nucleotides align to TRBD1. The CDR3 has 15 residues. V shed 7 bases and J 2 bases; nucleotides not matched to a gene: 5. The V gene's germline CDR1 is MNHEY and CDR2 SVGAGI.

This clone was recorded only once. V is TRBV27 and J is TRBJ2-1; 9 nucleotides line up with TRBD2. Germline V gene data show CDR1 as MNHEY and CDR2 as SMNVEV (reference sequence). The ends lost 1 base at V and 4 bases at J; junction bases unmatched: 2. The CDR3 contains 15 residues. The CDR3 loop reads CASSLYTSGYNEQFF. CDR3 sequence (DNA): TGTGCCAGCAGTTTATACACTAGCGGGTACAATGAGCAGTTCTTC.

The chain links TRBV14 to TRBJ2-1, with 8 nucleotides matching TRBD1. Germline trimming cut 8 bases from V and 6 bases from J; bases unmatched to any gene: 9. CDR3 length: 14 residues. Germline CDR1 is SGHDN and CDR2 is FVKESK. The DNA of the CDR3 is TGTGCCAGCGGACGACAGGGGTTCGGCAATGAGCAGTTCTTC. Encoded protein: CASGRQGFGNEQFF.

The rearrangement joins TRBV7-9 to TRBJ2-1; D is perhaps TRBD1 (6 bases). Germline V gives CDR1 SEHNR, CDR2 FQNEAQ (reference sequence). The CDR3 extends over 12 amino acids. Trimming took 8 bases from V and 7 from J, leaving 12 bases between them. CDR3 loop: CASLYRDNEQFF. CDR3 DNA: TGTGCCAGCTTGTACAGGGATAATGAGCAGTTCTTC.

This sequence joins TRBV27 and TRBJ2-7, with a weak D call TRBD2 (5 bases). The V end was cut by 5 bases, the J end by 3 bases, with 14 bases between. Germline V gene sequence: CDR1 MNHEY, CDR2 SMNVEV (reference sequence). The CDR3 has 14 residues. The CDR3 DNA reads TGTGCCAGCAGTCACCAGTTGGCGGGCTACGAGCAGTACTTC. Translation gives CASSHQLAGYEQYF.

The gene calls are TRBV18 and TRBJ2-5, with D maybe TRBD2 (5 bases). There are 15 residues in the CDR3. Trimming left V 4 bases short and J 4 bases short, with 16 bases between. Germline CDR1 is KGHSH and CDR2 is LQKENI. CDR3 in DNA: TGTGCCAGCTCACGAAGACTCGACGAGGGAGAGACCCAGTACTTC. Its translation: CASSRRLDEGETQYF.

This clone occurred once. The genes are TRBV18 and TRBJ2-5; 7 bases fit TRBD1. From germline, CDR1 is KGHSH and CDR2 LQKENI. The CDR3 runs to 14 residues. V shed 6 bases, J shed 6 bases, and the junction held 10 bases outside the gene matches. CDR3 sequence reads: CASSGDRVGKTQYF. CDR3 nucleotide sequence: TGTGCCAGCTCTGGAGACAGGGTCGGGAAGACCCAGTACTTC.

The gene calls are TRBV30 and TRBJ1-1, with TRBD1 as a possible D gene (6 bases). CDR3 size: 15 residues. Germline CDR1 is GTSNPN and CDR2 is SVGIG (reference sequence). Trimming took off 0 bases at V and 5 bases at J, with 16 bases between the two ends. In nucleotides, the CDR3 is TGTGCCTGGAGTGTACCGGGAGGGGGTATAACTGAAGCTTTCTTT. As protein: CAWSVPGGGITEAFF.

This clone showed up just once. The chain's CDR3 is CASSAGTSGTDTQYF. DNA of the CDR3: TGTGCCAGCAGCGCCGGGACTAGCGGCACAGATACGCAGTATTTT. The chain has TRBV5-6 and TRBJ2-3; 10 bases fit TRBD2. The CDR3 has 15 residues. The V and J ends lost 4 bases and 1 base, in that order; junction bases with no gene match: 3. Germline loops: CDR1 SGHDT, CDR2 YYEEEE.

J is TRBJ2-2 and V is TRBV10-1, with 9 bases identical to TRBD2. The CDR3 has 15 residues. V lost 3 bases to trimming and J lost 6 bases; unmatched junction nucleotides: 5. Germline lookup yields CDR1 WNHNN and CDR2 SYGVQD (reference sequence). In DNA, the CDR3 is TGCGCCAGCAGTGATAGCGGGAGAGGGTCCGGGGAGCTGTTTTTT. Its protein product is CASSDSGRGSGELFF.

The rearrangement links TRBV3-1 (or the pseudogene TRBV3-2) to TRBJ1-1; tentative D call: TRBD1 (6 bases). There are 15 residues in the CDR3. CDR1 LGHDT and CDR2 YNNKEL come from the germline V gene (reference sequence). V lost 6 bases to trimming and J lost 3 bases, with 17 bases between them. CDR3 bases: TGTGCCAGCAGGCCTCGAAGAGGGGGAGACACTGAAGCTTTCTTT. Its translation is CASRPRRGGDTEAFF.

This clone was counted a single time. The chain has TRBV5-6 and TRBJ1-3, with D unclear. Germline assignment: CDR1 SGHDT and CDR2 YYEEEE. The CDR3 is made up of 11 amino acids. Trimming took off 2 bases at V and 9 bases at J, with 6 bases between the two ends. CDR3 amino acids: CASSFSSTIYF. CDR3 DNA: TGTGCCAGCAGCTTCTCCTCCACCATATATTTT.

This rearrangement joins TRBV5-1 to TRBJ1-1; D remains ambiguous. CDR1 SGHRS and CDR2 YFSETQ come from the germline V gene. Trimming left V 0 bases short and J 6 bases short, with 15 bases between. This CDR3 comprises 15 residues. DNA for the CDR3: TGCGCCAGCAGCTTGGCCGGAAAACTGGCGGCTGAAGCTTTCTTT. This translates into CASSLAGKLAAEAFF.

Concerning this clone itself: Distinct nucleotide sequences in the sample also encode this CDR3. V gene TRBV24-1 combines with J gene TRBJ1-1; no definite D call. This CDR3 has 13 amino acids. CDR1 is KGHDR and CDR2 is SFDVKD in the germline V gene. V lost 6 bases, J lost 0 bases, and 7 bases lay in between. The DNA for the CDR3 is TGTGCCACCAGTCCAGGCATGAACACTGAAGCTTTCTTT. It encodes CATSPGMNTEAFF.

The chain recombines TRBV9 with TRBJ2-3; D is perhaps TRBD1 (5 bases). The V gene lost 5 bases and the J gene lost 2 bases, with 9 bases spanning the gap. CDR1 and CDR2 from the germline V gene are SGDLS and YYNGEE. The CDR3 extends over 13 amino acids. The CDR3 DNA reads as TGTGCCAGCAGGACGACAGCCACAGATACGCAGTATTTT. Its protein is CASRTTATDTQYF.